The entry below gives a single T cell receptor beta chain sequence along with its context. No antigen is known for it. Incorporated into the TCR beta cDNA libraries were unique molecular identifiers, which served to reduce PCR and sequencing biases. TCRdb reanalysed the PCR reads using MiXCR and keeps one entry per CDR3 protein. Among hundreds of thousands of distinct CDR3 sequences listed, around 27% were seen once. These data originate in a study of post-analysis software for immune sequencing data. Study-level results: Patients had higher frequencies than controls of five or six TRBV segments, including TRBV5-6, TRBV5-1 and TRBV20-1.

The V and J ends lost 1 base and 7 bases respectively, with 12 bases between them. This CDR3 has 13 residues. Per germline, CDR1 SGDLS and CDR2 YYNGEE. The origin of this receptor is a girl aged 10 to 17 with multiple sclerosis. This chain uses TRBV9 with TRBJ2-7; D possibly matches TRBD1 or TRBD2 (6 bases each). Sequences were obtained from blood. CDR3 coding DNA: TGTGCCAGCAGCGTATCAGGGGCGGGGGAGCAGTACTTC. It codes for CASSVSGAGEQYF.